Listed here are 19 T cell receptor beta chains from one sample, sequenced in a study of control samples from healthy donors and cancer patients. Clones were read by immunoSEQ multiplex PCR, and TCRdb kept only the in-frame ones, dropping some. The sample carries around 200,000 clones, just under 95% recorded once. Sequenced sample: blood. All receptors derive from a man aged 18 to 30 in good health.

The gene calls are TRBV3-1 (or the pseudogene TRBV3-2) and TRBJ2-7; the match to TRBD2 covers 8 bases. The CDR3 contains 17 residues. The junction had 16 bases not matched to a gene; V was cut back by 4 bases and J by 5 bases. Germline-derived CDR1 and CDR2 are LGHDT and YNNKEL (reference sequence). CDR3 in amino acids: CASSPLRVLAGGHEQYF. The CDR3 coding sequence is TGTGCCAGCAGCCCCCTCCGCGTGCTAGCGGGTGGCCACGAGCAGTACTTC.

The chain couples TRBV5-1 to TRBJ2-7; D uncertain. Looked up from germline, CDR1 is SGHRS and CDR2 is YFSETQ. The length of the CDR3 is 16 residues. V was shortened by 3 bases and J by 0 bases, with 16 bases between the two germline ends. The DNA of the CDR3 is TGCGCCAGCAGCTCGACCCTCTACTCTTTCTCCTACGAGCAGTACTTC. Encoded protein: CASSSTLYSFSYEQYF.

This clone was seen a single time. The J gene is TRBJ2-1, the V gene TRBV5-1; 7 bases line up with TRBD2. Germline V gives CDR1 SGHRS, CDR2 YFSETQ. The V and J ends lost 0 bases and 7 bases, in that order; junction bases with no gene match: 10. The length of the CDR3 is 16 residues. The CDR3 protein is CASSLAVERDSNEQFF. CDR3 nucleotide sequence: TGCGCCAGCAGCTTGGCGGTCGAGCGGGACTCAAATGAGCAGTTCTTC. Full variable domain (remainder filled in from reference TRBV5-1 and TRBJ2-1): KAGVTQTPRYLIKTRGQQVTLSCSPISGHRSVSWYQQTPGQGLQFLFEYFSETQRNKGNFPGRFSGRQFSNSRSEMNVSTLELGDSALYLCASSLAVERDSNEQFFGPGTRLTVL.

The CDR3 DNA sequence: TGTGCCAGCAGCTCTCCCGACAGGGGAAGGTCACCCCTCCACTTT. It is translated as CASSSPDRGRSPLHF. This chain uses TRBV7-2 with TRBJ1-6, with TRBD1 matching 8 bases. From germline, CDR1 is SGHTA and CDR2 FQGNSA. This CDR3 is built from 15 residues. J was trimmed by 10 bases and V by 4 bases; bases with no gene match: 9.

On this clone itself: The junction and the germline gene differ at one end; a read error may be behind it. V is TRBV4-1 and J is TRBJ2-2; maybe TRBD1 (6 bases). The CDR3 covers 16 residues. Germline loops: CDR1 MGHRA, CDR2 YSYEKL. Here the CDR3 DNA reads TGCGCCAGCAGCCCACAACAGGGATCGAAAACCGGGGAGCTGTTTTTT. It is translated as CASSPQQGSKTGELFF.

As DNA, the CDR3 is TGTGCCAGCAGCTTAGTCCGGGACAACTCTGGAAACACCATATATTTT. This codes for CASSLVRDNSGNTIYF. The rearrangement uses TRBV11-2 and TRBJ1-3, with a weak D call TRBD1 (6 bases). In germline, CDR1 is SGHAT, CDR2 FQNNGV. The CDR3 has 16 amino acids. Trimming left V 1 base short and J 0 bases short, with 10 bases between. Full variable domain (remainder filled in from reference TRBV11-2 and TRBJ1-3): EAGVAQSPRYKIIEKRQSVAFWCNPISGHATLYWYQQILGQGPKLLIQFQNNGVVDDSQLPKDRFSAERLKGVDSTLKIQPAKLEDSAVYLCASSLVRDNSGNTIYFGEGSWLTVV.

The rearrangement uses TRBV30 and TRBJ1-4; unclear D gene. The CDR3 has 14 amino acids. Trimming removed 8 bases at V and 2 bases at J, with 15 bases between. Germline V gene lookup returns CDR1 GTSNPN and CDR2 SVGIG (reference sequence). The CDR3 here is CAAWVRATNEKLFF. The CDR3 DNA reads TGTGCCGCCTGGGTCCGGGCCACTAATGAAAAACTGTTTTTT.

The rearrangement uses TRBV3-1 (or the pseudogene TRBV3-2) and TRBJ2-7; 8 nucleotides match TRBD1. The CDR3 is made up of 15 amino acids. V dropped 4 bases and J dropped 3; count of bases not matched to a gene: 8. CDR1 and CDR2 (germline): LGHDT, YNNKEL (reference sequence). CDR3 DNA: TGTGCCAGCAGCCGGACAGGGCGAGGTAGCTACGAGCAGTACTTC. Its translation is CASSRTGRGSYEQYF.

The rearrangement uses TRBV2 and TRBJ1-1; D might be TRBD1 (6 bases). Germline V CDR1 and CDR2: SNHLY, FYNNEI. V was shortened by 7 bases and J by 4 bases, with 16 bases between the two germline ends. CDR3 length equals 14 residues. CDR3 nucleotide sequence: TGTGCCAGCACTCAAGACAGGTGGGCCACTGAAGCTTTCTTT. Translating it yields CASTQDRWATEAFF.

The DNA of the CDR3 is TGTGCCAGCAGCTTTATAACCCGGACAGTAGAAGCTTTCTTT. This translates into CASSFITRTVEAFF. This chain uses TRBV5-6 with TRBJ1-1, with a weak D call TRBD1 (6 bases). V was trimmed by 2 bases and J by 8 bases, leaving 16 bases between them. Germline V gene lookup returns CDR1 SGHDT and CDR2 YYEEEE. The CDR3 is 14 residues long. The full variable domain, rest sourced from reference TRBV5-6 and TRBJ1-1, is DAGVTQSPTHLIKTRGQQVTLRCSPKSGHDTVSWYQQALGQGPQFIFQYYEEEERQRGNFPDRFSGHQFPNYSSELNVNALLLGDSALYLCASSFITRTVEAFFGQGTRLTVV.

This clone was found once. The V and J genes are TRBV2 and TRBJ1-3; no clear D. Deletions cut 2 bases from V and 2 bases from J, with 7 bases between. Germline loops: CDR1 SNHLY, CDR2 FYNNEI. This CDR3 spans 14 amino acids. The CDR3 reads CASSEIAAGNTIYF. CDR3 coding DNA: TGTGCCAGCAGTGAAATAGCGGCTGGAAACACCATATATTTT.

Concerning this clone: This sample includes further DNA sequences coding for the same CDR3. The CDR3 DNA reads as TGCGCCAGTGGGGAGGGGGATCAGCCCCAGCATTTT. This gives the protein CASGEGDQPQHF. J is TRBJ1-5 and V is TRBV4-1, with D tentatively TRBD1 (6 bases). Germline CDR1 is MGHRA and CDR2 is YSYEKL. This CDR3 has 12 amino acids. The ends were cut back, 9 bases at V and 5 bases at J, with 11 bases in the middle.

This sequence joins TRBV28 and TRBJ2-7, with D perhaps assigned TRBD1 or TRBD2 (6 bases each). Germline V gene sequence: CDR1 MDHEN, CDR2 SYDVKM. V was trimmed by 3 bases and J by 2 bases, leaving 11 bases between them. This CDR3 spans 14 amino acids. CDR3 DNA: TGTGCCAGCAGTTTTCCCGGGGGCCCCTACGAGCAGTACTTC. Encoded protein: CASSFPGGPYEQYF.

The chain has TRBV19 and TRBJ1-1; weak D call: TRBD1 (6 bases). This CDR3 is 14 amino acids long. Germline CDR1 LNHDA, CDR2 SQIVND (reference sequence). V dropped 5 bases and J dropped 1 base, with 11 bases sitting between them. In DNA form, the CDR3 reads TGTGCCAGTAGTCTTGGGGGGGCGAACACTGAAGCTTTCTTT. Its protein product is CASSLGGANTEAFF.

The chain uses TRBV15 and TRBJ1-2; D is perhaps TRBD1 (5 bases). Germline CDR1 and CDR2: LNHNV and YYDKDF (reference sequence). The V end lost 3 bases, the J end lost 2 bases, and 10 bases lay between the germline ends. This CDR3 comprises 14 residues. The CDR3 here is CATSSPTENYGYTF. CDR3 sequence (DNA): TGTGCCACCAGCAGTCCGACAGAGAACTATGGCTACACCTTC.

This sequence joins TRBV29-1 and TRBJ1-1; D unresolved. Germline values: CDR1 SQVTM, CDR2 ANQGSEA. Trimming left V 5 bases short and J 6 bases short, with 10 bases between. The CDR3 is made up of 11 amino acids. The DNA of the CDR3 is TGCAGCGTTTTGCAGTGGGCTGAAGCTTTCTTT. Residues: CSVLQWAEAFF.

This chain joins TRBV21-1 and TRBJ2-1; TRBD1, as called in the table, went unchecked against the DNA. TRBV21-1 is noted as a pseudogene. The CDR3 extends over 14 amino acids. The CDR3 coding sequence is TGTGCCAGCAGCAACCGGACAGGTTGGAATGAGCAGTTCTTC. Translated, it gives CASSNRTGWNEQFF.

V is TRBV10-3 and J is TRBJ2-7; 7 bases agree with TRBD1. Losses at the gene ends were 8 bases for V and 3 bases for J; bases not matched to a gene: 7. Germline V gives CDR1 ENHRY, CDR2 SYGVKD. The CDR3 contains 13 residues. The CDR3 DNA follows: TGTGCCATCGGGGGACAGTCACGCTACGAGCAGTACTTC. Protein product: CAIGGQSRYEQYF.

This sequence joins TRBV5-1 and TRBJ2-7; 7 bases match TRBD1. The J segment lost 3 bases and the V segment lost 2 bases, leaving 32 bases of the junction unmatched. Germline V gene lookup returns CDR1 SGHRS and CDR2 YFSETQ. CDR3 length equals 23 residues. The CDR3 DNA sequence: TGCGCCAGCAGCTTCGTTGCAGCCCGGGGACAAGTGAGGGCTGGGACAGCTGTCTACGAGCAGTACTTC. It encodes CASSFVAARGQVRAGTAVYEQYF. Full variable domain (missing parts from reference TRBV5-1 and TRBJ2-7): KAGVTQTPRYLIKTRGQQVTLSCSPISGHRSVSWYQQTPGQGLQFLFEYFSETQRNKGNFPGRFSGRQFSNSRSEMNVSTLELGDSALYLCASSFVAARGQVRAGTAVYEQYFGPGTRLTVT.